This TCR beta chain was sequenced for a study of blood T cell repertoires in COVID-19 (dated by TCRdb to the early 2020s). For context, the study as a whole: The collaborator samples originated in the United States, Italy and Spain and spanned the acute and convalescent phases of COVID-19. The samples were drawn from the first 160 participants of the ongoing ImmuneRACE study and from 950 to 1,500 subjects provided by 6 global collaborators. The sample metadata nearly always contained a de-identified subject ID, COVID-19 status, age in years and sex. Subjects who had been exposed to COVID-19, were actively infected with it, or had recovered from it provided the deeply sampled blood TCRbeta repertoires that made up the dataset. The material from the prospective study consisted of cDNA or gDNA derived from T cells, B-cell-depleted T cells, or PBMCs. A freely available public database, intended as a resource for researchers studying the immune response to SARS-CoV-2, is where the repertoires were released. Where HLA class I and class II types were available, the types were taken from metadata supplied by the sample provider, not from assay-based typing.

The collaborating institutions used their own protocols to collect whole blood in K2EDTA tubes. For TCRbeta analysis, collaborators shipped samples as frozen whole blood, isolated PBMCs, or DNA extracted from either of those sample types. This clone has just a few counts. No antigen is known for it. Base-call qualities are not available, and no considerably larger clone is one nucleotide away. V loses 0 bases of germline sequence and J loses 1 base, and the interval between the two ends is 10 bases. From the cysteine through the phenylalanine, the CDR3 covers 15 amino acids. Here the CDR3 DNA is all that survives: 45 bases in frame from base 1. CDR1 is given as SGDLS and CDR2 as YYNGEE, both from the germline V gene. The paper's findings and limits, for the study overall: The quantity of clinical and demographic metadata differed by source and by participant and was supplied without curation.

TCRbeta CDR3 regions were amplified from genomic DNA by means of the immunoSEQ Assay, a bias-controlled multiplex PCR. Concerning the study's data processing: The number of nucleated cells in each sample was estimated by amplification of reference gene primers within the assay. Sequence reads were collapsed and filtered to measure the absolute abundance of every unique TCRbeta CDR3 rearrangement. For each sample, productive Simpson clonality was calculated as the square root of Simpson's diversity index over productive rearrangements. TCRdb carries this immuneACCESS record with in-frame sequences only. Its versions omit some clonotypes, under half of them owing to an unresolved V gene in the studies checked, with the rest unexplained. V, J and clone size were drawn from that table, and D and trimming were deduced from the DNA. Recorded for this sample are approximately 76,000 clones; about 70% of them occurred a single time. The top ten hold less than 40% of the sample.

Material: peripheral blood. The chain couples TRBV9 to TRBJ1-2; the D gene cannot be resolved reliably. This TCR derives from an older woman with acute or convalescent COVID-19. This receptor carries the CDR3 CASSVGASFNYGYTF. The nucleotide sequence reads TGTGCCAGCAGCGTAGGGGCCAGCTTTAACTATGGCTACACCTTC.